These 25 T cell receptor beta chains came from one sample sequenced in a study of T cells in Graves' hyperthyroidism and ophthalmopathy. Regions amplified from RNA transcripts were the TCR beta CDR3 regions. First-round RT-PCR targeting the TCR CDR3 was performed with the HTBI primer set. TCRdb re-called the multiplex PCR reads with MiXCR, one entry per CDR3 protein. The data hold some 700,000 distinct CDR3 sequences, with around 15% observed a single time. Sequencing was performed on blood. Receptors originate from a man over 45 with Graves' hyperthyroidism.

This clonotype was seen at least ten times. This chain connects TRBV12-3 or TRBV12-4 to TRBJ2-7; tentative D call: TRBD2 (7 bases). This CDR3 comprises 13 residues. Trimming cost V 3 bases and J 7 bases, with 13 bases left between them. The CDR3 spells CASSFGGGGEQYF. The CDR3 DNA is TGTGCCAGCAGTTTTGGGGGAGGGGGAGAGCAGTACTTC.

V is TRBV5-8 and J is TRBJ1-5; TRBD1 might be the D (5 bases). Trimming left V 2 bases short and J 1 base short, with 13 bases between. The CDR3 has 16 residues. CDR1 and CDR2 from the germline V gene are SGHTS and YDEGEE. The CDR3 nucleotides are TGTGCCAGCAGCTTAGGTAGTCCAGGGAGCAATCAGCCCCAGCATTTT. It encodes CASSLGSPGSNQPQHF.

This clonotype appeared many times. The V and J genes are TRBV2 and TRBJ1-5; D gene unclear. Germline lookup yields CDR1 SNHLY and CDR2 FYNNEI. This CDR3 is 16 amino acids long. The ends were cut back, 8 bases at V and 4 bases at J, with 21 bases in the middle. CDR3 in DNA: TGTGCCAGCTCTGGCACCGTACTACTTTTAAATCAGCCCCAGCATTTT. Amino acids: CASSGTVLLLNQPQHF. The full variable domain, with the rest looked up from reference TRBV2 and TRBJ1-5, is EPEVTQTPSHQVTQMGQEVILRCVPISNHLYFYWYRQILGQKVEFLVSFYNNEISEKSEIFDDQFSVERPDGSNFTLKIRSTKLEDSAMYFCASSGTVLLLNQPQHFGDGTRLSIL.

This rearrangement joins TRBV6-1 to TRBJ1-6, with 7 nucleotides matching TRBD1. CDR1 is MNHNS and CDR2 is SASEGT in the germline V gene. The CDR3 is made up of 17 amino acids. The J segment lost 6 bases and the V segment lost 2 bases, leaving 10 bases of the junction unmatched. CDR3 DNA sequence: TGTGCCAGCAGTGAAACCCTATCCGGGACAGCTAATTCACCCCTCCACTTT. It yields the protein CASSETLSGTANSPLHF.

Ten or more counts support this clonotype. The chain carries TRBV18 and TRBJ2-3; TRBD1 matches at 10 bases. There are 15 residues in the CDR3. CDR1 and CDR2 (germline): KGHSH, LQKENI. With V trimmed by 6 bases and J by 3 bases, 6 bases remained unmatched. CDR3 protein: CASSPRTGGTDTQYF. The CDR3 DNA reads TGTGCCAGCTCCCCGAGGACAGGGGGGACAGATACGCAGTATTTT.

This clonotype has a handful of counts. The V gene is TRBV11-2, the J gene TRBJ1-2, with D unresolved. The length of the CDR3 is 14 residues. V was shortened by 2 bases and J by 5 bases, with 12 bases between the two germline ends. Germline V gene lookup returns CDR1 SGHAT and CDR2 FQNNGV. In nucleotides, the CDR3 is TGTGCCAGCAGCTTAAACATGGCGGGTTATGGCTACACCTTC. This gives the protein CASSLNMAGYGYTF.

This clonotype was counted many times. The chain joins TRBV28 to TRBJ2-1; D uncertain. V lost 4 bases to trimming and J lost 1 base, with 17 bases between them. Germline V lookup: CDR1 MDHEN, CDR2 SYDVKM. The CDR3 has 17 amino acids. CDR3 in amino acids: CASSSDSSTRSYNEQFF. CDR3 in DNA: TGTGCCAGCAGTTCAGATTCGTCTACCCGATCCTACAATGAGCAGTTCTTC.

The J gene is TRBJ1-6, the V gene TRBV6-1; no clear D. CDR3 size: 14 residues. Trimming removed 5 bases from V and 7 bases from J, with 12 bases in between. Per germline, CDR1 MNHNS and CDR2 SASEGT. The CDR3 loop reads CASSPTPANSPLHF. The CDR3 DNA follows: TGTGCCAGCAGTCCGACACCCGCGAATTCACCCCTCCACTTT.

Many counts were recorded for this clonotype. V usage is TRBV20-1 and J usage is TRBJ2-3; 9 bases are shared with TRBD2. The ends lost 4 bases at V and 0 bases at J; junction bases unmatched: 5. CDR1 DFQATT and CDR2 SNEGSKA come from the germline V gene (reference sequence). This CDR3 region has 15 residues. The CDR3 sequence is CSAIASGTSTDTQYF. CDR3 sequence (DNA): TGCAGTGCTATCGCTAGCGGGACTAGCACAGATACGCAGTATTTT.

The table lists this clonotype with a few counts. The genes are TRBV2 and TRBJ1-4; TRBD1 might be the D (6 bases). From germline, CDR1 is SNHLY and CDR2 FYNNEI. The CDR3 loop spans 14 amino acids. Trimming removed 7 bases from V and 3 bases from J, with 12 bases in between. The CDR3 nucleotides read TGTGCCAGCATTACAGGGTTGGCTAATGAAAAACTGTTTTTT. Amino acids: CASITGLANEKLFF.

This clonotype was observed many times. The genes are TRBV7-3 and TRBJ2-2, with a weak D call TRBD1 (5 bases). The V end lost 0 bases, the J end lost 5 bases, and 16 bases lay between the germline ends. The CDR3 is made up of 17 amino acids. Germline V CDR1 and CDR2: SGHTA, FQGTGA. CDR3 region: CASSLTLSDSFTGELFF. The CDR3 DNA reads as TGTGCCAGCAGCTTAACGTTAAGTGACAGCTTTACCGGGGAGCTGTTTTTT.

The table lists this clonotype with a few counts. The rearrangement joins TRBV14 to TRBJ2-2; D is unresolved. From germline, CDR1 is SGHDN and CDR2 FVKESK. V lost 1 base and J 8 bases, leaving 8 bases between the germline ends. There are 13 residues in the CDR3. The CDR3 protein is CASSQVVLGELFF. The CDR3 DNA sequence: TGTGCCAGCAGCCAAGTGGTCCTAGGGGAGCTGTTTTTT.

This clonotype appeared many times. The rearrangement links TRBV2 to TRBJ1-6, with a tentative D call TRBD1 (6 bases). The germline V and J ends were trimmed by 7 bases and 7 bases, with 14 bases remaining between them. The CDR3 loop spans 14 amino acids. Germline CDR1 reads SNHLY; CDR2 reads FYNNEI. Here the CDR3 reads CASIAGVENSPLHF. CDR3 DNA: TGTGCCAGCATAGCAGGGGTGGAAAATTCACCCCTCCACTTT.

This clonotype was detected only a few times. The V gene is TRBV20-1, the J gene TRBJ2-1; TRBD2 aligns across 8 bases. The CDR3 runs 18 residues. V was pared by 0 bases and J by 6 bases, with 16 bases of the junction left unmatched. Germline lookup yields CDR1 DFQATT and CDR2 SNEGSKA (reference sequence). CDR3 bases: TGCAGTGCTAGAGATGTAGGGACTAGTATATCAGACGGCAATGAGCAGTTCTTC. Its protein is CSARDVGTSISDGNEQFF.

This clonotype was seen many times. V usage is TRBV11-2 and J usage is TRBJ2-1, with TRBD2 identical over 7 bases. The CDR3 is 16 residues long. Germline lookup yields CDR1 SGHAT and CDR2 FQNNGV. V was clipped by 2 bases and J by 5 bases; unmatched bases: 9. CDR3 DNA sequence: TGTGCCAGCAGCTTAACGGGAGGATTACCACACAATGAGCAGTTCTTC. It codes for CASSLTGGLPHNEQFF.

To note about this clonotype: A junction boundary mismatches the germline segment, possibly from a read error. This chain uses TRBV29-1 with TRBJ2-5; D is unresolved. Germline values: CDR1 SQVTM, CDR2 ANQGSEA. The CDR3 consists of 12 residues. The CDR3: CSFDRAEETQYF. The CDR3 nucleotides are TGCAGCTTTGACCGTGCGGAAGAGACCCAGTACTTC.

This sequence joins TRBV28 and TRBJ1-1; D is unclear. Trimming took 5 bases from V and 5 from J, leaving 6 bases between them. CDR1 and CDR2 (germline): MDHEN, SYDVKM. The CDR3 extends over 11 amino acids. CDR3 in amino acids: CASSPITEAFF. For the CDR3, the DNA is TGTGCCAGCAGTCCGATTACTGAAGCTTTCTTT. The entire variable domain, with the rest obtained from reference TRBV28 and TRBJ1-1, is as follows: DVKVTQSSRYLVKRTGEKVFLECVQDMDHENMFWYRQDPGLGLRLIYFSYDVKMKEKGDIPEGYSVSREKKERFSLILESASTNQTSMYLCASSPITEAFFGQGTRLTVV.

J is TRBJ1-1 and V is TRBV6-2 or TRBV6-3; no reliable D call. CDR1 is MNHEY, CDR2 SVGEGT, per germline. The CDR3 sequence is 11 residues long. Trimming shortened V by 4 bases and J by 11 bases, and 11 bases separated the two germline ends. The CDR3 sequence is CASSSMGAAFF. In nucleotides, the CDR3 is TGTGCCAGCAGTTCTATGGGCGCGGCTTTCTTT.

This clonotype was observed a few times. The J gene is TRBJ2-4, the V gene TRBV7-9; weak D call: TRBD2 (5 bases). The ends were cut back, 5 bases at V and 4 bases at J, with 9 bases in the middle. This CDR3 comprises 13 residues. In germline, CDR1 is SEHNR, CDR2 FQNEAQ (reference sequence). CDR3 DNA sequence: TGTGCCAGCAGCAAGGGAGTTAAAAACATTCAGTACTTC. Protein: CASSKGVKNIQYF.

The chain has TRBV12-3 or TRBV12-4 and TRBJ2-2; 13 bases map to TRBD2. The ends lost 6 bases at V and 1 base at J; junction bases unmatched: 2. This CDR3 comprises 16 residues. Written as DNA, the CDR3 is TGTGCCAGCAGCCGACTAGCGGGAGGGAACACCGGGGAGCTGTTTTTT. This sequence encodes CASSRLAGGNTGELFF.

At least ten counts were recorded for this clonotype. This chain connects TRBV2 to TRBJ2-1; D is possibly TRBD1 (5 bases). The CDR3 extends over 14 amino acids. The V and J ends lost 2 bases and 6 bases respectively, with 11 bases between them. Germline V gene data show CDR1 as SNHLY and CDR2 as FYNNEI. The CDR3 DNA follows: TGTGCCAGCAGTGAACTGTGGACATTCAATGAGCAGTTCTTC. This sequence encodes CASSELWTFNEQFF.

The J gene is TRBJ1-6, the V gene TRBV9; TRBD1 might be the D (5 bases). Germline V gene sequence: CDR1 SGDLS, CDR2 YYNGEE. V was clipped by 0 bases and J by 8 bases, with 15 bases between them. This CDR3 region has 16 residues. CDR3 residues: CASSVAPGTGDSPLHF. DNA of the CDR3: TGTGCCAGCAGCGTAGCTCCGGGGACCGGGGATTCACCCCTCCACTTT.

The sample holds a few counts of this clonotype. This chain joins TRBV7-3 and TRBJ1-1; 10 positions match TRBD1. Germline loops: CDR1 SGHTA, CDR2 FQGTGA. Trimming took 5 bases from V and 1 from J; bases not matched to a gene: 7. The CDR3 has 16 amino acids. The CDR3 protein is CASSLDRGRGNTEAFF. The CDR3 DNA reads as TGTGCCAGCAGCCTCGACAGGGGGCGCGGGAACACTGAAGCTTTCTTT.

This clonotype came up many times. The V and J genes are TRBV12-3 or TRBV12-4 and TRBJ2-7; TRBD2 agrees at 8 bases. This CDR3 comprises 18 residues. Losses at the gene ends were 5 bases for V and 2 bases for J; bases not matched to a gene: 17. CDR3 sequence: CASSPTFARLAQTYEQYF. The CDR3 nucleotides read TGTGCCAGCAGTCCGACGTTCGCGAGACTAGCGCAAACCTACGAGCAGTACTTC.

This chain joins TRBV25-1 and TRBJ2-7; tentatively, D is TRBD1 or TRBD2 (6 bases each). This CDR3 has 13 residues. The germline V gene encodes CDR1 MGHDK and CDR2 SYGVNS. V lost 2 bases, J lost 3 bases, and 8 bases lay in between. The CDR3 DNA reads TGTGCCAGCAGTGAAGGGGGGCTCTACGAGCAGTACTTC. Residues: CASSEGGLYEQYF.